What follows is one T cell receptor (beta chain) and its context. In its sample, this clone was seen a few times. What antigen it recognizes has not been identified. Per-base quality was not reported, and no clone a single base away is much larger than it. This sample was included in a study of cytomegalovirus exposure and HLA in healthy donors (TCRdb year 2017). Describing the broader study: According to an earlier analysis of around 600 of the donors, about 179 million T cells yielded over 90 million unique TCR beta sequences and about 300 Gb of sequence data. Using immunosequencing, the study profiled T cell repertoires from fewer than 700 subjects and related those repertoires to cytomegalovirus serostatus. About 300 gigabases of sequencing data and approximately 93 million unique TCR sequences were included in an early release covering around 600 HLA-typed donors. Roughly five DR-DQ haplotypes were treated as single units for association and clustering because of strong linkage in the cohort. Rather than using new phenotypic data, the later analysis identified candidate immune exposures from TCR beta sequences and from how often those sequences occurred across donors. High-throughput TCR immunosequencing, statistical association of individual TCRs with disease status, and machine learning were combined to predict cytomegalovirus infection status. The study was designed to test whether signatures of past pathogen exposure could be identified by cataloging public T cell receptors. Of the roughly 430 genotyped donors, about 80% fell in the genetic ancestry cluster associated with self-reported Caucasian donors. Besides the first cohort of 550 to 750 subjects, a separate validation cohort made up of 95 to 150 different subjects was used. Across roughly 420 genotyped donors of the cohort, an average of about 250,000 unique TCR beta nucleotide sequences per donor were sequenced, and approximately 17% of those sequences were non-productive. Typing coverage varied by locus: about 620-630 donors for A, B, C, DRB1 and DQB1; roughly 500 for DQA1; more than 600 for DPA1; under 490 for DPB1. Donor age, sex, ethnicity and CMV serostatus were compiled together with the repertoire data. A later analysis re-analyzed previously published TCR beta repertoires from roughly 690 donors and added high-resolution HLA genotyping to study TCR occurrence patterns. Both class I and class II loci were covered by HLA typing, at four-digit resolution. An earlier analysis of some 600 of the donors applied high-throughput TCR beta sequencing to assess whether each TCR beta V gene segment acted as functional or pseudogenic. A later genetic analysis took genome-wide SNP genotypes for about three fifths of the roughly 700 donors and used that subset as a discovery cohort. Every discovery cohort repertoire had been produced on one sequencing platform. Study-level results and caveats: Three of the identified cytomegalovirus-associated TCR beta chains were confirmed in vitro to be specific for cytomegalovirus antigens. In a later analysis, HLA-associated TCR beta chains were found to be more clonally expanded and to have lower generation probabilities than equally common non-associated chains. In a later analysis, most CMV-associated TCR beta chains were found to appear HLA-restricted, with HLA associations seemingly driven largely by CMV exposure. The sequencing pipeline was judged likely to have produced a cluster of highly shared sequence variants as a technical artifact. Assigning TCR associations to individual alleles was difficult when HLA alleles, especially DR and DQ, strongly co-occurred. A further reported finding was that TCR beta sequences accurately predicted the HLA-A and HLA-B alleles for most subjects in the first cohort. The authors suggested that the approach could potentially be extended to other disease states and immunological phenotypes. The study listed 170 or so TCR beta chains as associated with cytomegalovirus. Most TCR sequences were seen in very few donors, while some public TCRs were found in many individuals. Only TCR beta chains were sequenced in this cohort, and the absence of alpha or paired-chain data limited detectable features. Because HLA typing was missing for some donors at each locus, association tests included only the typed subset. Specific HLA alleles were associated with 15,000 to 20,000 TCR beta sequences at a false discovery rate of 0.05 in a later analysis. Correlated functional status among segregating V segments might reflect linkage disequilibrium, but an unknown experimental factor could not be ruled out. An earlier analysis of around 500 of the donors showed that most TCR beta V segments appeared in productive rearrangements either about 87% or about 30% of the time, which broadly matched IMGT annotations. Because counts were too low, around 17 rarely observed V segments, including chromosome 9 orphons, were left out of the earlier analysis of a few hundred of the donors. Some IMGT-functional V segments, including TRBV6-2 and TRBV6-3, could not be told apart with the 87-base-pair reads, so those segments were excluded. V-gene and J-gene trimming of TCR beta chains was associated with a missense DCLRE1C variant in a later genetic analysis, and the association was replicated in an independent cohort. The classifier was reported to diagnose cytomegalovirus status with high specificity and sensitivity in both the original cohort and the validation cohort. The presence/absence analyses assumed that sequencing depth was roughly uniform across donors, and that assumption may not be true. A later genetic analysis reported fewer N-insertions in productive TCRs among donors in an Asian-associated ancestry cluster than the 666-donor mean. According to a later analysis, parvovirus B19, influenza, CMV and Epstein-Barr virus appeared linked to several top co-occurrence clusters. Immune exposure information for the cohort was limited to CMV serostatus. In a later analysis, TCR association rates were found to vary across HLA loci, with the most associated TCRs seen for DRB1 alleles and the fewest for HLA-C alleles.

In total, 666 healthy bone marrow donors made up the cohort. At the time of sampling, all cohort members were nominally healthy, though unrecorded immune exposures were likely present. The donor tested CMV seronegative, placing the donor among the 352 seronegative members of the cohort. A peripheral blood sample was provided by each donor, and peripheral blood mononuclear cells were used for TCR beta sequencing. The Qiagen DNeasy Blood Extraction Kit was used to extract genomic DNA from the blood cell samples. Counted from cysteine to phenylalanine, this CDR3 has 12 amino acids. The CDR3 DNA has 36 bases and is translated from base 1. CDR1 is given as MNHNY and CDR2 as SVGAGI, both from the germline V gene (reference sequence). The V and J ends are trimmed by 2 bases and 5 bases, leaving 6 bases between them. Receptor libraries were prepared by the immunoSEQ multiplex PCR assay. The multiplex PCR relied on a mix of 60 forward primers for TCR Vbeta segments and 13 reverse primers for TCR Jbeta segments. A multiplex PCR assay on genomic DNA amplified the CDR3 region of rearranged TCR beta genes. The amplified TCR beta libraries were sequenced on the Illumina HiSeq System as 87-base-pair reads. Processing in the source paper ran as follows. A later analysis counted tens of millions of unique TCR beta chains across the 550 to 700 repertoires, and 10 million to 12 million of these chains were shared by at least two donors. To remove PCR and sequencing errors, raw reads were error-corrected and collapsed into unique sequences using a nearest-neighbor algorithm that merged closely related sequences. V, D and J gene segments were assigned by aligning CDR3 sequences to IMGT reference sequences. For a sequence to be retained, a match of at least six nucleotides was required to both a V gene segment and a J gene segment. A rearrangement counted as productive if the CDR3 had no stop codons and remained in frame with V and J, and every other rearrangement counted as non-productive. Following IMGT convention, CDR3 was defined as the stretch from the second conserved V-encoded cysteine up to the conserved J-encoded phenylalanine. Sequences without an unambiguous match to a single V gene segment were excluded from the earlier analysis of about 630 of the donors. In an earlier analysis of a few hundred of the donors, a V segment was called functional when productive rearrangements were above 56.7%, and segregating when the standard deviation between donors exceeded 5%. A statistical classification framework was built to diagnose cytomegalovirus status from the catalog of TCR beta chain sequences. In a later analysis, TCR nucleotide sequences were compared against IMGT/GENE-DB human TR gene sequences so that V and J genes could be assigned. The TCRdist pipeline was used in a later analysis to assign CDR3 sequences and most-parsimonious VDJ recombination scenarios. In a later analysis, each TCR beta chain was defined by its CDR3 amino acid sequence together with its V-gene family, and reads lacking a unique V-gene family were excluded. To address suspected cross-contamination and a sequencing artifact, a later analysis removed under 600 highly shared, low-generation-probability nucleotide sequences. For each public chain, a later analysis derived a clonal expansion index from normalized ranks of inferred template counts within each repertoire. A later analysis computed generation probabilities with a VDJ recombination model fitted to out-of-frame rearrangements, and checked the results against IGoR. A later analysis scored TCR-TCR, TCR-HLA and TCR-CMV co-occurrence with hypergeometric tests, applying a repertoire-size bias correction to TCR pairs. False discovery rates were estimated in a later analysis by permuting HLA or CMV assignments 20 times. In a later analysis, co-occurring TCRs were grouped with DBSCAN, and TCRdist sequence similarity was added when clustering was performed within HLA-allele-positive subsets. For co-occurrence clustering, repertoires with fewer than 30,000 or more than 120,000 public chains were excluded, along with four to six repertoires with anomalous nucleotide sharing. The source is immuneACCESS, and TCRdb retained only in-frame sequences with V and J called. Part of the clones is not carried over; for the studies checked, unresolved V genes explain less than half of this, and the remainder is unexplained. The DNA gave D and trimming, while V, J and clone size come from that table. The table for this sample lists 60,000 to 70,000 clones; approximately 60% of them were counted only once. The ten most abundant clones make up roughly 3% of the sample.

The chain uses TRBV6-6 and TRBJ1-1, with the D gene too uncertain to name. Source material: PBMCs. The TCR sequence derives from a woman in her fifties or sixties in good health and CMV-seronegative. The sequenced DNA is TGTGCCAGCAGTTACCTCGCGACTGAAGCTTTCTTT. Translated, this gives CASSYLATEAFF.